A single T cell receptor beta chain is shown here with its context. The data derive from a study of shared clonotypes between healthy human individuals. The assay was immunoSEQ multiplex PCR, and TCRdb's table has in-frame clones only and misses some. The table records about 1.1 million clones, approximately 78% of them present only once. The V gene's germline CDR1 is KGHSH and CDR2 LQKENI. V was clipped by 3 bases and J by 4 bases, with 16 bases between them. The CDR3 loop spans 16 amino acids. Source material: memory CD4+ T cells from PBMCs. As to subset: CD45RA-negative fraction. The rearrangement uses TRBV18 and TRBJ1-5; D uncertain. This sequence was found in a man between 18 and 35 years old in good health. Some clones in this sample may be carry-over from other donors' samples. For the CDR3, the DNA is TGTGCCAGCTCACCGATTGCGCCGGGCCCTAATCAGCCCCAGCATTTT. Translation gives CASSPIAPGPNQPQHF.